The source of this T cell receptor beta chain is a study of cytomegalovirus exposure and HLA in healthy donors. Regarding the study as a whole: Among TCR sequences, most were rare, though some public TCRs appeared in many donors. Among TCR beta chains, those listed as cytomegalovirus-associated numbered roughly 150. Clusters of TCRs from the first cohort tended to co-occur in the approximately 130 validation repertoires (as a later analysis found).

For this clone: Its cognate antigen is unknown.

The CDR3 covers 21 residues. After removal of 2 bases from V and 0 bases from J, the junction contained 14 bases not matched to a gene. The germline gives CDR1 MNHEY, CDR2 SMNVEV (reference sequence). The repertoire was sequenced with immunoSEQ multiplex PCR; TCRdb's copy has only in-frame clones and lacks some. The sample records around 70,000 clones, approximately 93% being singletons. Sequencing input: PBMCs. The J gene is TRBJ2-1, the V gene TRBV27, with 12 bases identical to TRBD2. The sequence was obtained from a man younger than 30 in good health and CMV-seropositive. The CDR3, as DNA: TGTGCCAGCAGTTTACGCAAGACTAGCGGGAGAGGAGCCAGCTCCTACAATGAGCAGTTCTTC. This gives the protein CASSLRKTSGRGASSYNEQFF.